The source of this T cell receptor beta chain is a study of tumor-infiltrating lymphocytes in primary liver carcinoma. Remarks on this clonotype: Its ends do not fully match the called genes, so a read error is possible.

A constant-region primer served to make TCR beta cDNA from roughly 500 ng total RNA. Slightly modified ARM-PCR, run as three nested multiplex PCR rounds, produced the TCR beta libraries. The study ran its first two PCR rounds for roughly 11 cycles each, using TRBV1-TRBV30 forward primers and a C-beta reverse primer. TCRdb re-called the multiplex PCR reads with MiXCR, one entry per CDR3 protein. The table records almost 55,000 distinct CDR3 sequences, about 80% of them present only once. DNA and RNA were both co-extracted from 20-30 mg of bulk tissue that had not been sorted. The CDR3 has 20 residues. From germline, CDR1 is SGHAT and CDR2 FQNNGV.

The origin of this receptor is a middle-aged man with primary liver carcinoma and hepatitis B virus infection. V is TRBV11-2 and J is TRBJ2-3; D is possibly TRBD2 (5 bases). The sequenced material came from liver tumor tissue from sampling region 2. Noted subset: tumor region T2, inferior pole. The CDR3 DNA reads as TGTGCCAGCGGCCCCGATGACCCCCTGCGGATAGCGAGAAGCACTGATACGCACTATTTT. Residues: CASGPDDPLRIARSTDTHYF.